The entry that follows covers one TCR beta chain sequence. The data stem from a study of blood T cell repertoires in COVID-19. Study in general: Material from acute and convalescent COVID-19 was sourced from the United States, Italy and Spain. The cDNA or gDNA used as material had been derived from T cells, B-cell-depleted T cells, or PBMCs.

The CDR3 spans 14 residues. CDR1 MNHEY and CDR2 SVGAGI come from the germline V gene. V was clipped by 5 bases and J by 2 bases; unmatched bases: 6. Original processing methods: Reference gene primer amplification gave estimated nucleated cell counts. Method: immunoSEQ multiplex PCR; TCRdb's copy keeps in-frame clones and lacks some. From that table come the V and J calls and clone size; the DNA was used to work out D and trimming. The table has approximately 380,000 clones, around 85% seen once. The chain employs TRBV6-5 and TRBJ2-7; 7 positions agree with TRBD1. The TCR comes from a young woman with acute or convalescent COVID-19. Sequenced material: peripheral blood. CDR3 sequence (DNA): TGTGCCAGCAGTCTTCCCCAGGGGGCCTACGAGCAGTACTTC. Its protein is CASSLPQGAYEQYF.